This T cell receptor beta chain was captured by sequencing in a study of shared T cell receptors in the human thymus. Profiling relied on immunoSEQ multiplex PCR, and the TCRdb table lists in-frame clones only, not all of them. The sample includes 700,000 to 750,000 clones, 70% to 90% of them seen just once. This CDR3 comprises 18 residues. CDR1 and CDR2 (germline): LGHNT, FRNRAP. With 2 bases clipped from V and 3 bases from J, the junction kept 16 bases outside the gene matches. The sample was also reused in another study, on human thymus T cells. From that paper: Gene usage (both V and J) appeared biased in thymic and blood repertoires.

Source material: thymocytes. This clonotype was sampled from a girl younger than two with a congenital heart defect. The chain is built from TRBV12-5 and TRBJ2-7, with TRBD1 matching over 7 bases. The CDR3 DNA follows: TGTGCTAGTGGTTTGAATCACGCCGCCCTGACAGGGAGCTACGAGCAGTACTTC. Translating gives CASGLNHAALTGSYEQYF.